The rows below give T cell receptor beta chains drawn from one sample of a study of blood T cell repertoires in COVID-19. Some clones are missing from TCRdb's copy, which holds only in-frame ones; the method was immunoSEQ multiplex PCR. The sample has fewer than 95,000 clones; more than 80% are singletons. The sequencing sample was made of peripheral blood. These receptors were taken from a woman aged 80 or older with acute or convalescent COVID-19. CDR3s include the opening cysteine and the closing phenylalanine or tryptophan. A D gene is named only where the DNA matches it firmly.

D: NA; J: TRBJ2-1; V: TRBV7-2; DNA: TGTGCCAGCAGCTTAGTGGGGGGGCAAGTAGACAATGAGCAGTTCTTC; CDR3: CASSLVGGQVDNEQFF
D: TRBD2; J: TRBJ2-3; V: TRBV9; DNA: TGTGCCAGCAGCGTGGGGGGGACCGCCTTGCGAGCAGATACGCAGTATTTT; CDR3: CASSVGGTALRADTQYF
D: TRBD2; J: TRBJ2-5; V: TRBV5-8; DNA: TGTGCCAGCAGCAACCCGGGACTAGCGGAAGAGACCCAGTACTTC; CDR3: CASSNPGLAEETQYF
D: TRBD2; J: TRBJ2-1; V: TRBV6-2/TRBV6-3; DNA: TGTGCCAGCAGTTCAATACTCGGACTAGTATCCTACAATGAGCAGTTCTTC; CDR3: CASSSILGLVSYNEQFF
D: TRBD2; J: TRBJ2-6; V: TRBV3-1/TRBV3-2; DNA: TGTGCCAGCAGCCGAACTAGCGGGAGGAACTCTGGGGCCAACGTCCTGACTTTC; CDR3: CASSRTSGRNSGANVLTF
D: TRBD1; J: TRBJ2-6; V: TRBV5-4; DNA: TGTGCCAGCAGCCTACAGGGGGCTGGGGCCAACGTCCTGACTTTC; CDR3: CASSLQGAGANVLTF
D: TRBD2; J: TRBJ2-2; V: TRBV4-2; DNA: TGTGCCAGCAGCCAAGATCCAGCGGGAGTGAGTAAGAGAACCGGGGAGCTGTTTTTT; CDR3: CASSQDPAGVSKRTGELFF
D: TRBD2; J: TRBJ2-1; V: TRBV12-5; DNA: TGTGCTAGTGGTTCATTCGAAAGGGCTAGCGGGAATCTCGCGGTCTTC; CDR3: CASGSFERASGNLAVF
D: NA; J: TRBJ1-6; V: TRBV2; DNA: TGTGCCAGCAGTCCCTACGAAAAAAAACCCCTCCACTTT; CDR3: CASSPYEKKPLHF
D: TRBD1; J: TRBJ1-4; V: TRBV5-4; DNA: TGTGCCAGCAGTCACACCGGGACAGGGGATGAAAAACTGTTTTTT; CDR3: CASSHTGTGDEKLFF